Detailed here is one T cell receptor (beta chain). Its recognized antigen is unknown. No much larger clone is present one base from it, and per-base qualities are unavailable. The CDR3 regions of human TCRbeta chains were analyzed by immunosequencing. Under the source paper's analysis protocol: Repertoire TCRs were matched against a reference library of SARS-CoV-2-specific TCRs generated with the MIRA antigen-specificity platform. Breadth was defined as the fraction of unique TCRs that were SARS-CoV-2-associated. Depth was defined as the fraction of total T cells that were SARS-CoV-2-associated. Using the MIRA data, each spike-specific TCR was mapped to the spike region that the TCR reacts to and placed in a CD4 or CD8 class. Log10-transformed breadth and depth values were compared by one-way ANOVA with Sidak's multiple comparisons tests. TCRdb took over this immuneACCESS table, retaining in-frame rearrangements with V and J assigned. Such tables are incomplete; in checked studies, under half of the missing clones stem from an unresolved V gene, and the remainder is unexplained. V, J and clone size are taken as reported in that table, and D and trimming were inferred from the DNA itself. The sample data list about 120,000 clones, and about 88% of these were observed just once. The leading ten clones occupy around 30% of the sample.

The data belong to a study of T cell responses to AZD1222 COVID-19 vaccine (dated by TCRdb to about 2021). Background on the whole study: AZD1222 recipients whose second dose came at about 4 weeks and those whose second dose came at about 12 weeks were combined into one group, since spike-specific TCR depth and breadth did not differ between the two schedules. A total of more than 230 trial participants underwent TCR sequencing, of whom about 200 had received two doses of AZD1222 and 26 had received two doses of the MenACWY control vaccine. Enrollment into the trials was organized by age into subgroups of 18-55, 56-69 and 70-plus years, and those subgroups contained roughly 150, 30 and 60 TCR-sequenced participants, respectively.

The CDR3 measures 12 amino acids from cysteine to phenylalanine. Solely the CDR3 DNA is kept, with 36 bases framed from the first base. Taken from the germline V gene, the CDR1 and CDR2 loops are SNHLY and FYNNEI. V sheds 6 bases and J sheds 6 bases, leaving 8 bases between their ends. This specimen's time point label, interpreted: baseline before first vaccination. Samples from vaccinated people were obtained from the UK trials COV001 and COV002, which included a single-blind randomized controlled phase 2/3 trial of AZD1222 (ChAdOx1 nCoV-19) in healthy adults. For TCRbeta chain sequencing, PBMC samples were collected from trial participants at day 0 and at day 28 after the second dose. What the research found in general, with its limitations: After two AZD1222 doses, both the breadth and the depth of spike-specific TCRs were significantly higher than at day 0 and than in MenACWY recipients. The vaccine-associated CD4 TCRs covered the entire spike protein, and the dominant responses fell in regions 160-218 and 743-854. The 56-69-year group was small, and its depth increase did not reach significance, likely because of low power. Because no day 14 peak-response samples were available, the repertoires could be characterized only after the peak T cell response. Participants were mostly white British and included more females than males, and it was suggested by the authors that clonal diversity may have been underestimated. Nearly half of unique spike-specific TCRs reportedly recognized epitopes outside regions mutated in the B.1.351 and B.1.1.7 variants. Only five to seven AZD1222 recipients were SARS-CoV-2 seropositive at baseline, limiting conclusions about previously exposed vaccinees.

Sequenced here: peripheral blood, sampled on day 0 of AZD1222 vaccination. The chain couples TRBV2 to TRBJ2-2; the D region possibly corresponds to TRBD1 (5 bases align). The sequence came from an adult in good health. The DNA sequence is TGTGCCAGCAGGCCGACAGCCGGGGAGCTGTTTTTT. It is translated as CASRPTAGELFF.